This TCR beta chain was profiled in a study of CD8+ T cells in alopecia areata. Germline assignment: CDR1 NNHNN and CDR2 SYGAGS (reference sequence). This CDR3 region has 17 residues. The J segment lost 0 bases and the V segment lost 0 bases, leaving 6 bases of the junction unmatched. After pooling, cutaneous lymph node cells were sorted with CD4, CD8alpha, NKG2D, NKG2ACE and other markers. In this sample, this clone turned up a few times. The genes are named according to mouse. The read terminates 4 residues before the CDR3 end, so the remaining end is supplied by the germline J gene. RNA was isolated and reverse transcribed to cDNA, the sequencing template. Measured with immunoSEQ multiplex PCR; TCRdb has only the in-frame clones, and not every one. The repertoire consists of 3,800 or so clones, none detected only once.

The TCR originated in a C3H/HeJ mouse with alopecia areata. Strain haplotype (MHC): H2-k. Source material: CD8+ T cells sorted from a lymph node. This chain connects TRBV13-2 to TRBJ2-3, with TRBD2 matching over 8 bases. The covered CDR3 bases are TGTGCCAGCGGTGATGCTCTGGGGGGCTCTAGTGCAGAA. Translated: CASGDALGGSSAE. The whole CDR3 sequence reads CASGDALGGSSAETLYF.